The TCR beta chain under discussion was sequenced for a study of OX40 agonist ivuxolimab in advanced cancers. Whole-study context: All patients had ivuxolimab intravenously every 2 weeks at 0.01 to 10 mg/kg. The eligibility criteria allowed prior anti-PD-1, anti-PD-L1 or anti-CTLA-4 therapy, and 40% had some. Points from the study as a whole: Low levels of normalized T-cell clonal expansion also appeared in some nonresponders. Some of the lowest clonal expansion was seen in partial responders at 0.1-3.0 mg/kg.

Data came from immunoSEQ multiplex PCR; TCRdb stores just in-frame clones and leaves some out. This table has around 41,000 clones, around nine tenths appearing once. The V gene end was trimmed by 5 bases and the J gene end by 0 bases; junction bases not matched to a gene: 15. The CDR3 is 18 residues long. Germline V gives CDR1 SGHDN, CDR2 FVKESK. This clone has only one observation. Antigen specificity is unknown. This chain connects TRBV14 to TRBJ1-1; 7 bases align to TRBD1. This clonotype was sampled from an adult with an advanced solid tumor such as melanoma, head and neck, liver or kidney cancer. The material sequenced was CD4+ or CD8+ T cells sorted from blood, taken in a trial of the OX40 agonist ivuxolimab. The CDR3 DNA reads TGTGCCAGCAGCGGGCGACAGGGTCAGGCTTTACTGAACACTGAAGCTTTCTTT. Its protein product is CASSGRQGQALLNTEAFF.